The source of this T cell receptor (beta chain) is a study of T cell repertoires in cytomegalovirus infection. Whole-study findings and limits: There were HLA-C-restricted CMV-specific TCR beta clonotypes dominating the ex vivo response.

Of note for this clonotype: Its specificity is unknown.

One entry per CDR3 protein, called by TCRdb with MiXCR from the reads. The sample has roughly 180,000 distinct CDR3 sequences; about a sixth are singletons. Sequenced sample: CD8+ T cells from PBMCs. The sequence was collected from a human donor in good health (CMV status not recorded). Some clones in this sample may be carry-over from other donors' samples.

In DNA, the CDR3 is TGTGCCAGCAGTTACCCTCGCGAAGCTTTCTTT. Translation: CASSYPREAFF. The rearrangement uses TRBV6-2 or TRBV6-3 and TRBJ1-1, with D hard to call. The CDR3 extends over 11 amino acids. Germline V gene sequence: CDR1 MNHEY, CDR2 SVGEGT. V was clipped by 2 bases and J by 8 bases, with 6 bases between them.